Presented here are 15 T cell receptor beta chains from one specimen sequenced in a study of OX40 agonist ivuxolimab in advanced cancers. TCRdb's table, derived via immunoSEQ multiplex PCR, lists solely in-frame clones and lacks some. The table lists more than 25,000 clones, more than 85% of them singletons. This specimen consisted of CD4+ or CD8+ T cells sorted from blood, obtained in a trial of the OX40 agonist ivuxolimab. The source is an adult with an advanced solid tumor such as melanoma, head and neck, liver or kidney cancer.

This clone was picked up a small number of times. The V and J genes are TRBV21-1 and TRBJ2-3. TRBV21-1 is a documented pseudogene. CDR3 length equals 15 residues. The CDR3 DNA reads TGTGCCAGCAGCAATTGGGGGTTTTTGGCAGATACGCAGTATTTT. It encodes CASSNWGFLADTQYF.

The chain links TRBV21-1 to TRBJ2-7; the table's D call of TRBD1 was not tested on the DNA. TRBV21-1 is a pseudogene locus. This CDR3 is 14 amino acids long. CDR3 nucleotides: TGTGCCAGCAGCGCAGGGGAAAGGTCTTCCGAGCAGTACTTC. As protein: CASSAGERSSEQYF.

The chain is built from TRBV5-1 and TRBJ2-7, with 7 bases aligning to TRBD1. This CDR3 region has 12 residues. J was trimmed by 5 bases and V by 4 bases; bases with no gene match: 3. The germline CDR1 and CDR2 sequences are SGHRS and YFSETQ. In DNA form, the CDR3 reads TGCGCCAGCAGCGCCACAGGGGACGAGCAGTACTTC. Amino acids: CASSATGDEQYF.

This clone was counted a single time. The chain couples TRBV10-3 to TRBJ2-5; possible D gene TRBD1, 6 bases. Trimming removed 5 bases from V and 2 bases from J, with 15 bases in between. Germline CDR1 is ENHRY and CDR2 is SYGVKD. The CDR3 has 15 residues. In nucleotides, the CDR3 is TGTGCCATCAGTAAAACCGGGACACTGCAAGAGACCCAGTACTTC. Its protein product is CAISKTGTLQETQYF.

The chain has TRBV2 and TRBJ2-7; unclear D gene. CDR1 is SNHLY and CDR2 is FYNNEI in the germline V gene. This CDR3 comprises 11 residues. V was shortened by 7 bases and J by 4 bases, with 8 bases between the two germline ends. CDR3 coding DNA: TGTGCCAGCACTCCCGGGTACGAGCAGTACTTC. Protein product: CASTPGYEQYF.

The rearrangement links TRBV2 to TRBJ2-7, with 8 bases fitting TRBD2. CDR1 is SNHLY and CDR2 is FYNNEI in the germline V gene. V lost 1 base and J lost 2; bases outside the gene matches: 4. The CDR3 consists of 15 residues. In DNA form, the CDR3 reads TGTGCCAGCAGTGAAGAGGGTAGCGGGACCTACGAGCAGTACTTC. Protein product: CASSEEGSGTYEQYF.

The chain employs TRBV13 and TRBJ1-1, with no clear D. Germline V gene data show CDR1 as PRHDT and CDR2 as FYEKMQ (reference sequence). V lost 0 bases and J 1 base, leaving 6 bases between the germline ends. The CDR3 runs to 14 residues. CDR3 nucleotides: TGTGCCAGCAGCTTAGGGGGCCCGAACACTGAAGCTTTCTTT. It specifies CASSLGGPNTEAFF.

The chain is built from TRBV4-1 and TRBJ2-7, with D perhaps TRBD1 or TRBD2 (5 bases each). The germline V gene encodes CDR1 MGHRA and CDR2 YSYEKL. The CDR3 consists of 15 residues. Trimming pared 3 bases from V and 2 bases from J, leaving 14 bases between. The CDR3, as DNA: TGCGCCAGCAGCCAGAACGGGGCAGATACCTACGAGCAGTACTTC. Amino acid sequence: CASSQNGADTYEQYF.

The chain recombines TRBV11-2 with TRBJ1-2, with D perhaps TRBD1 (5 bases). Germline V gene data show CDR1 as SGHAT and CDR2 as FQNNGV. CDR3 length: 13 residues. Trimming cost V 2 bases and J 7 bases, with 11 bases left between them. CDR3 loop: CASSLTRGGGYTF. CDR3 bases: TGTGCCAGCAGCTTAACTCGGGGCGGTGGCTACACCTTC. Full variable domain (missing parts from reference TRBV11-2 and TRBJ1-2): EAGVAQSPRYKIIEKRQSVAFWCNPISGHATLYWYQQILGQGPKLLIQFQNNGVVDDSQLPKDRFSAERLKGVDSTLKIQPAKLEDSAVYLCASSLTRGGGYTFGSGTRLTVV.

This clone is labeled as large (0.1 to 1%). Other DNA sequences in this sample translate to the same CDR3. The chain joins TRBV19 to TRBJ2-7, with D perhaps TRBD2 (6 bases). CDR3 length: 13 residues. V was cut by 3 bases and J by 3 bases, with 9 bases left in between. The germline V gene encodes CDR1 LNHDA and CDR2 SQIVND (reference sequence). The CDR3 sequence: CASSIGGVYEQYF. The CDR3 bases are TGTGCCAGTAGTATTGGCGGGGTCTACGAGCAGTACTTC.

The sample holds a few counts of this clone. The chain combines TRBV4-1 with TRBJ1-1, with D maybe TRBD1 (6 bases). V lost 0 bases and J lost 0, with 11 bases in between. The germline gives CDR1 MGHRA, CDR2 YSYEKL. The CDR3 covers 16 residues. The CDR3 coding sequence is TGCGCCAGCAGCCAAGAGGGGACATACTTGAACACTGAAGCTTTCTTT. Amino acid sequence: CASSQEGTYLNTEAFF.

This sequence joins TRBV7-3 and TRBJ2-3; TRBD1 matches 7 bases. The CDR3 totals 16 residues. V lost 1 base and J lost 4; bases outside the gene matches: 8. The germline CDR1 and CDR2 sequences are SGHTA and FQGTGA. The chain's CDR3 is CASSLNPGTEADTQYF. CDR3 DNA sequence: TGTGCCAGCAGCTTAAATCCCGGGACAGAGGCAGATACGCAGTATTTT.

The V call is TRBV5-1, the J call TRBJ2-5; weak D call: TRBD2 (5 bases). The end of the DNA fits TRBJ2-7 better, so the J call may be wrong. Germline V gene lookup returns CDR1 SGHRS and CDR2 YFSETQ. This CDR3 comprises 15 residues. The CDR3, as DNA: TGCGCCAGCAGCTTGGAACGGCACGGGACCTACGAGCAGTACTTC. Translating it yields CASSLERHGTYEQYF.

The rearrangement joins TRBV14 to TRBJ2-1; D is possibly TRBD2 (5 bases). Trimming removed 1 base at V and 9 bases at J, with 13 bases between. Germline assignment: CDR1 SGHDN and CDR2 FVKESK. The CDR3 consists of 14 residues. The DNA of the CDR3 is TGTGCCAGCAGCCAAGTCCGAGGGCTCGGTGAGCAGTTCTTC. Protein sequence: CASSQVRGLGEQFF.

This clone came up a few times. The chain uses TRBV6-1 and TRBJ1-2; no definite D call. The germline gives CDR1 MNHNS, CDR2 SASEGT. Deletions cut 10 bases from V and 4 bases from J, with 4 bases between. The CDR3 spans 9 residues. CDR3 in amino acids: CATLYGYTF. CDR3 in DNA: TGTGCCACCCTCTATGGCTACACCTTC.